A selection of T cell receptor beta chains follows, all from one sample in a study of T cells in Graves' hyperthyroidism and ophthalmopathy. MiXCR, applied by TCRdb to the multiplex PCR reads, yields one record per CDR3 protein. The table records about 410,000 distinct CDR3 sequences, 13% to 15% of them present only once. Material: blood. The receptors come from a woman between 25 and 40 years old with Graves' ophthalmopathy. The conserved cysteine and the conserved F or W are not part of the CDR3 here. Each record gives: CDR3 length, V gene, CDR3 protein.

len: 16
v_gene: TRBV2
CDR3aa: ASSESGLENPRTDTQY

len: 12
v_gene: TRBV19
CDR3aa: ASTTPGGTDTQY

len: 13
v_gene: TRBV11-2
CDR3aa: ASSSRGGTTGELF

len: 12
v_gene: TRBV9
CDR3aa: ASSVGDGLETQY

len: 12
v_gene: TRBV4-1
CDR3aa: ASSQQGFGNEQY

len: 10
v_gene: TRBV19
CDR3aa: ASSPGLDTQY

len: 13
v_gene: TRBV5-1
CDR3aa: ASSERGGANTEAF

len: 18
v_gene: TRBV14
CDR3aa: ASSQLAGTGGLSMNTEAF

len: 15
v_gene: TRBV6-1
CDR3aa: ASSYLLQGRVTDTQY

len: 14
v_gene: TRBV30
CDR3aa: AWSVGRGGAYQPQH

len: 15
v_gene: TRBV27
CDR3aa: ASSLGAGWPGSGELF

len: 13
v_gene: TRBV6-5
CDR3aa: ASSYSERGRNEQF

len: 14
v_gene: TRBV2
CDR3aa: ASTPPPGPNRDTQY

len: 13
v_gene: TRBV5-6
CDR3aa: ASSTGPSDVYEQY

len: 13
v_gene: TRBV7-2
CDR3aa: ASSKGGGRSYEQY

len: 11
v_gene: TRBV12-3/TRBV12-4
CDR3aa: ASSLRKSYEQY

len: 9
v_gene: TRBV20-1
CDR3aa: SAAPRGEQF

len: 10
v_gene: TRBV6-1
CDR3aa: ASNTGNYEQY

len: 12
v_gene: TRBV15
CDR3aa: ATSRGDSGSTIY

len: 14
v_gene: TRBV12-3/TRBV12-4
CDR3aa: ASRSRGSGGNNEQF

len: 13
v_gene: TRBV7-2
CDR3aa: ASSFWPNSNQPQH

len: 12
v_gene: TRBV11-2
CDR3aa: ASRGTRLTYEQY